The rows below give T cell receptor beta chains drawn from one sample of a study of cytomegalovirus exposure and HLA in healthy donors. Some clones are missing from TCRdb's copy, which holds only in-frame ones; the method was immunoSEQ multiplex PCR. This table has some 170,000 clones, 75% appearing once. The material sequenced was PBMCs. The source of these receptors is a woman aged 45-65 years in good health and CMV-seropositive. Each CDR3 is given with its conserved first and last residue. Fields, in order: J gene, D gene, clone size, V gene, CDR3 protein, CDR3 DNA. The D gene is left open where the match is weak. Not all rows give a size; the values are once, few, many and, for expanded clones, a class.

j_gene: TRBJ1-3
d_gene: .
abundance: .
v_gene: TRBV2
CDR3aa: CASSSEDYAGNTIYF
CDR3nt: TGTGCCAGCAGTTCAGAGGATTACGCTGGAAACACCATATATTTT

j_gene: TRBJ1-5
d_gene: .
abundance: .
v_gene: TRBV7-8
CDR3aa: CASSLGFGPGVFSPQHF
CDR3nt: TGTGCCAGCAGCTTAGGGTTTGGTCCCGGGGTATTCTCGCCCCAGCATTTT

j_gene: TRBJ2-5
d_gene: TRBD2
abundance: .
v_gene: TRBV10-2
CDR3aa: CASTLAGTNQETQYF
CDR3nt: TGCGCCAGCACCCTAGCGGGGACTAACCAAGAGACCCAGTACTTC

j_gene: TRBJ1-2
d_gene: TRBD1
abundance: .
v_gene: TRBV27
CDR3aa: CASSLGGGGYLAGYTF
CDR3nt: TGTGCCAGCAGTTTAGGAGGGGGCGGCTATCTTGCGGGCTACACCTTC

j_gene: TRBJ1-2
d_gene: .
abundance: .
v_gene: TRBV27
CDR3aa: CASSPWTAYGYTF
CDR3nt: TGTGCCAGCAGCCCATGGACAGCTTATGGCTACACCTTC

j_gene: TRBJ1-2
d_gene: TRBD1
abundance: .
v_gene: TRBV5-4
CDR3aa: CASSAGQGGYGYTF
CDR3nt: TGTGCCAGCAGCGCGGGACAGGGAGGCTATGGCTACACCTTC

j_gene: TRBJ2-1
d_gene: TRBD1
abundance: once
v_gene: TRBV5-4
CDR3aa: CASSTGQNQYNEQFF
CDR3nt: TGTGCCAGCAGCACGGGACAGAATCAATACAATGAGCAGTTCTTC

j_gene: TRBJ1-4
d_gene: .
abundance: once
v_gene: TRBV7-2
CDR3aa: CASSPRAVTTNEKLFF
CDR3nt: TGTGCCAGCAGTCCGCGGGCGGTGACAACTAATGAAAAACTGTTTTTT

j_gene: TRBJ1-6
d_gene: .
abundance: .
v_gene: TRBV5-8
CDR3aa: CASSLAMDSSYNSPLHF
CDR3nt: TGTGCCAGCAGCTTGGCCATGGACAGCTCCTATAATTCACCCCTCCACTTT

j_gene: TRBJ1-1
d_gene: .
abundance: .
v_gene: TRBV6-5
CDR3aa: CASSYSSLNTEAFF
CDR3nt: TGTGCCAGCAGTTACTCCTCTTTGAACACTGAAGCTTTCTTT

j_gene: TRBJ2-2
d_gene: TRBD1
abundance: .
v_gene: TRBV7-9
CDR3aa: CASRSDRENTGELFF
CDR3nt: TGTGCCAGCAGGTCGGACAGGGAAAACACCGGGGAGCTGTTTTTT

j_gene: TRBJ2-2
d_gene: TRBD2
abundance: .
v_gene: TRBV5-5
CDR3aa: CASSFGFSVTSGDTGELFF
CDR3nt: TGTGCCAGCAGCTTCGGATTTTCGGTGACTAGCGGGGATACCGGGGAGCTGTTTTTT

j_gene: TRBJ2-5
d_gene: TRBD2
abundance: few
v_gene: TRBV10-3
CDR3aa: CASSGSGGEETQYF
CDR3nt: TGTGCCAGCTCTGGGAGCGGGGGGGAAGAGACCCAGTACTTC

j_gene: TRBJ1-1
d_gene: .
abundance: .
v_gene: TRBV9
CDR3aa: CASGVGHTEAFF
CDR3nt: TGTGCCAGCGGTGTGGGGCACACTGAAGCTTTCTTT

j_gene: TRBJ1-5
d_gene: TRBD1
abundance: .
v_gene: TRBV2
CDR3aa: CASSPRTGEGPQHF
CDR3nt: TGTGCCAGCAGCCCTAGGACAGGGGAGGGGCCCCAGCATTTT

j_gene: TRBJ1-1
d_gene: .
abundance: .
v_gene: TRBV6-1
CDR3aa: CASSLSGISGTEAFF
CDR3nt: TGTGCCAGCAGCCTTTCAGGGATTAGTGGCACTGAAGCTTTCTTT

j_gene: TRBJ2-3
d_gene: TRBD2
abundance: .
v_gene: TRBV7-9
CDR3aa: CASSFSGGTDTQYF
CDR3nt: TGTGCCAGCAGCTTTAGCGGGGGCACAGATACGCAGTATTTT

j_gene: TRBJ2-7
d_gene: TRBD2
abundance: .
v_gene: TRBV5-1
CDR3aa: CASSLGSGAFYEQYF
CDR3nt: TGCGCCAGCAGCTTGGGTAGCGGGGCATTCTACGAGCAGTACTTC

j_gene: TRBJ1-1
d_gene: .
abundance: .
v_gene: TRBV11-2
CDR3aa: CASSFTGGSKLREVAFF
CDR3nt: TGTGCCAGCAGCTTTACCGGGGGATCAAAGTTAAGGGAAGTGGCTTTCTTT

j_gene: TRBJ2-7
d_gene: TRBD2
abundance: few
v_gene: TRBV4-1
CDR3aa: CASSQGGGEQYF
CDR3nt: TGCGCCAGCAGCCAAGGGGGGGGCGAGCAGTACTTC

j_gene: TRBJ2-3
d_gene: TRBD2
abundance: .
v_gene: TRBV7-9
CDR3aa: CASSGGLAGGTDTQYF
CDR3nt: TGTGCCAGCAGCGGAGGGCTAGCGGGGGGCACAGATACGCAGTATTTT

j_gene: TRBJ2-5
d_gene: TRBD2
abundance: once
v_gene: TRBV5-1
CDR3aa: CASRRERGLNQETQYF
CDR3nt: TGCGCCAGCAGACGGGAGCGGGGGTTGAACCAAGAGACCCAGTACTTC

j_gene: TRBJ2-2
d_gene: TRBD2
abundance: .
v_gene: TRBV7-8
CDR3aa: CASSLVAGGYTGELFF
CDR3nt: TGTGCCAGCAGCTTAGTAGCGGGGGGATACACCGGGGAGCTGTTTTTT

j_gene: TRBJ1-2
d_gene: TRBD1
abundance: .
v_gene: TRBV6-1
CDR3aa: CASSEHTGGITNYGYTF
CDR3nt: TGTGCCAGCAGTGAACACACAGGGGGGATAACTAACTATGGCTACACCTTC

j_gene: TRBJ2-7
d_gene: TRBD2
abundance: .
v_gene: TRBV4-1
CDR3aa: CASSQGRGDYEQYF
CDR3nt: TGCGCCAGCAGCCAAGGGCGGGGGGACTACGAGCAGTACTTC

j_gene: TRBJ2-3
d_gene: TRBD2
abundance: .
v_gene: TRBV5-1
CDR3aa: CASSRTLSGATRTDTQYF
CDR3nt: TGCGCCAGCAGCCGCACCCTTAGCGGGGCTACAAGGACAGATACGCAGTATTTT

j_gene: TRBJ1-1
d_gene: .
abundance: .
v_gene: TRBV15
CDR3aa: CATSRPSGTEAFF
CDR3nt: TGTGCCACCAGCAGGCCCTCGGGGACTGAAGCTTTCTTT

j_gene: TRBJ1-2
d_gene: TRBD1
abundance: few
v_gene: TRBV4-2
CDR3aa: CASSQPTGGFGYTF
CDR3nt: TGTGCCAGCAGCCAGCCAACAGGGGGCTTTGGCTACACCTTC

j_gene: TRBJ1-5
d_gene: .
abundance: once
v_gene: TRBV19
CDR3aa: CASSGPQEGTQPQHF
CDR3nt: TGTGCCAGTAGTGGGCCTCAGGAGGGGACCCAGCCCCAGCATTTT

j_gene: TRBJ1-1
d_gene: .
abundance: .
v_gene: TRBV2
CDR3aa: CASSEAFRGEKAFF
CDR3nt: TGTGCCAGCAGTGAGGCGTTTCGGGGGGAGAAGGCTTTCTTT

j_gene: TRBJ2-7
d_gene: .
abundance: .
v_gene: TRBV30
CDR3aa: CAWRAGRGSYEQYF
CDR3nt: TGTGCCTGGAGGGCGGGGCGGGGATCCTACGAGCAGTACTTC

j_gene: TRBJ2-5
d_gene: TRBD2
abundance: .
v_gene: TRBV30
CDR3aa: CAWRTSGGGRGTQYF
CDR3nt: TGTGCCTGGAGGACTAGCGGGGGGGGCCGGGGGACCCAGTACTTC

j_gene: TRBJ2-6
d_gene: .
abundance: .
v_gene: TRBV2
CDR3aa: CASSVPGDYSGANVLTF
CDR3nt: TGTGCCAGCAGTGTCCCAGGGGACTACTCTGGGGCCAACGTCCTGACTTTC

j_gene: TRBJ2-1
d_gene: TRBD1
abundance: .
v_gene: TRBV5-1
CDR3aa: CASSYDRERNEQFF
CDR3nt: TGCGCCAGCAGCTACGACAGGGAAAGGAATGAGCAGTTCTTC

j_gene: TRBJ2-2
d_gene: .
abundance: .
v_gene: TRBV6-1
CDR3aa: CASSPLEGYPGELFF
CDR3nt: TGTGCCAGCAGCCCCCTGGAGGGTTACCCGGGGGAGCTGTTTTTT

j_gene: TRBJ1-5
d_gene: TRBD1
abundance: .
v_gene: TRBV6-6
CDR3aa: CASSGQGLSNQPQHF
CDR3nt: TGTGCCAGCAGTGGACAGGGTCTAAGCAATCAGCCCCAGCATTTT

j_gene: TRBJ2-1
d_gene: TRBD1
abundance: .
v_gene: TRBV5-1
CDR3aa: CASSPGTGSSSEQFF
CDR3nt: TGCGCCAGCAGCCCCGGGACAGGGTCGTCAAGTGAGCAGTTCTTC

j_gene: TRBJ1-1
d_gene: .
abundance: many
v_gene: TRBV5-6
CDR3aa: CASSYRESTEAFF
CDR3nt: TGTGCCAGCAGCTACCGGGAGAGCACTGAAGCTTTCTTT

j_gene: TRBJ1-5
d_gene: .
abundance: .
v_gene: TRBV2
CDR3aa: CASSGTGAAGNQPQHF
CDR3nt: TGTGCCAGCAGTGGTACTGGGGCCGCCGGCAATCAGCCCCAGCATTTT

j_gene: TRBJ1-4
d_gene: .
abundance: .
v_gene: TRBV29-1
CDR3aa: CSVEYPVIPEKLFF
CDR3nt: TGCAGCGTTGAGTACCCGGTTATTCCTGAAAAACTGTTTTTT

j_gene: TRBJ1-2
d_gene: .
abundance: .
v_gene: TRBV5-4
CDR3aa: CASSISLDSNYGYTF
CDR3nt: TGTGCCAGCAGCATCTCCTTGGACAGCAACTATGGCTACACCTTC

j_gene: TRBJ1-4
d_gene: TRBD1
abundance: .
v_gene: TRBV2
CDR3aa: CASRLRGQGEKLFF
CDR3nt: TGTGCCAGCAGATTAAGGGGGCAGGGTGAAAAACTGTTTTTT

j_gene: TRBJ2-7
d_gene: TRBD1
abundance: .
v_gene: TRBV6-5
CDR3aa: CASSTETGGSYEQYF
CDR3nt: TGTGCCAGCAGTACCGAGACAGGGGGCTCGTACGAGCAGTACTTC

j_gene: TRBJ1-5
d_gene: TRBD1
abundance: .
v_gene: TRBV7-9
CDR3aa: CASSIGGWNQPQHF
CDR3nt: TGTGCCAGCAGCATAGGGGGCTGGAATCAGCCCCAGCATTTT

j_gene: TRBJ1-3
d_gene: TRBD1
abundance: .
v_gene: TRBV5-6
CDR3aa: CASSLTGTGAGNTIYF
CDR3nt: TGTGCCAGCAGCTTAACCGGGACAGGGGCTGGAAACACCATATATTTT